The 21 T cell receptor beta chains below all came from one sample that was sequenced in a study of blood T cells in healthy people across ages. The second PCR ran roughly 7 to 12 cycles with a sample-barcoded 5' primer and J-beta primers. TCRdb re-called the 5' RACE reads through MiXCR, storing one row per CDR3 protein. The profile shows some 1.4 million distinct CDR3 sequences, approximately 42% of them singletons. Specimen: blood. The receptors originated from a woman aged 18-35 years in good health.

V gene TRBV14 combines with J gene TRBJ1-1, with TRBD1 matching 7 bases. CDR1 and CDR2 from the germline V gene are SGHDN and FVKESK. There are 16 residues in the CDR3. V gave up 1 base and J gave up 7 bases; unmatched junction bases: 12. CDR3 sequence: CASSQGPRTGVYEAFF. The CDR3 nucleotides read TGTGCCAGCAGCCAAGGCCCCCGAACAGGGGTCTATGAAGCTTTCTTT.

The J gene is TRBJ2-7, the V gene TRBV13; 13 positions agree with TRBD2. Germline assignment: CDR1 PRHDT and CDR2 FYEKMQ (reference sequence). Trimming took 5 bases from V and 7 from J; bases not matched to a gene: 8. This CDR3 is 15 amino acids long. Here the CDR3 DNA reads TGTGCCAGCAGCCCCGGGACTAGCGGGACCAATGAGCAGTACTTC. Its protein product is CASSPGTSGTNEQYF.

The J gene is TRBJ1-2, the V gene TRBV6-1; 7 bases match TRBD1. The V gene's germline CDR1 is MNHNS and CDR2 SASEGT. The length of the CDR3 is 16 residues. J lost 0 bases, V lost 2 bases, and 6 bases had no gene match. The CDR3 coding sequence is TGTGCCAGCAGTGAATTTAAGGGGGCGACTAACTATGGCTACACCTTC. Translation gives CASSEFKGATNYGYTF.

This clonotype was seen at least ten times. This chain joins TRBV10-3 and TRBJ2-1; the D gene is possibly TRBD1 (6 bases). The germline CDR1 and CDR2 sequences are ENHRY and SYGVKD. The CDR3 has 15 residues. V was cut by 3 bases and J by 6 bases, with 15 bases left in between. The CDR3, as DNA: TGTGCCATCAGTGATGGGACACAAAGCAGCAATGAGCAGTTCTTC. Translated: CAISDGTQSSNEQFF.

The chain's CDR3 is CASSPETAINEKLFF. The CDR3 coding sequence is TGTGCCAGCAGTCCAGAGACAGCTATTAATGAAAAACTGTTTTTT. The chain joins TRBV28 to TRBJ1-4, with a tentative D call TRBD1 (5 bases). The germline V gene has CDR1 MDHEN and CDR2 SYDVKM. There are 15 residues in the CDR3. Between the trimmed V and J ends, which lost 5 bases and 4 bases, there was a span of 14 bases.

A few counts support this clonotype. The J gene is TRBJ2-1, the V gene TRBV9, with TRBD2 matching 7 bases. The V segment lost 2 bases and the J segment 3 bases; nucleotides outside the gene matches: 2. The CDR3 totals 14 residues. The germline CDR1 and CDR2 sequences are SGDLS and YYNGEE. The CDR3 spells CASSVGEGYNEQFF. The DNA for the CDR3 is TGTGCCAGCAGCGTTGGGGAGGGCTACAATGAGCAGTTCTTC.

The V and J genes are TRBV27 and TRBJ2-1, with TRBD2 as a possible D gene (6 bases). Trimming removed 2 bases at V and 5 bases at J, with 25 bases between. Germline V lookup: CDR1 MNHEY, CDR2 SMNVEV (reference sequence). CDR3 length equals 19 residues. The CDR3 spells CASSLRGGTGPWGDNEQFF. The CDR3 DNA reads TGTGCCAGCAGTTTAAGGGGCGGGACGGGTCCATGGGGAGACAATGAGCAGTTCTTC.

This clonotype was found a few times. The chain has TRBV24-1 and TRBJ2-5; 14 bases fit TRBD2. The CDR3 has 16 amino acids. The V and J ends lost 4 bases and 5 bases, in that order; junction bases with no gene match: 5. Germline CDR1 KGHDR, CDR2 SFDVKD. The CDR3 region is CATSDPGLAGVETQYF. For the CDR3, the DNA is TGTGCCACCAGTGACCCGGGACTAGCGGGAGTTGAGACCCAGTACTTC.

V and J are TRBV20-1 and TRBJ2-7; 7 bases are a match to TRBD1. Germline assignment: CDR1 DFQATT and CDR2 SNEGSKA (reference sequence). The CDR3 contains 12 residues. CDR3 nucleotide sequence: TGCAGCACAGGGGAATTCTCCTACGAGCAGTACTTC. Encoded protein: CSTGEFSYEQYF.

CDR3 residues: CASSLSVGTGNTEAFF. The DNA for the CDR3 is TGTGCCAGCAGTTTGAGCGTGGGGACAGGGAACACTGAAGCTTTCTTT. This chain connects TRBV28 to TRBJ1-1; TRBD1 matches at 8 bases. The CDR3 covers 16 residues. Germline V gene data show CDR1 as MDHEN and CDR2 as SYDVKM. V shed 3 bases, J shed 1 base, and the junction held 7 bases outside the gene matches.

This rearrangement joins TRBV4-1 to TRBJ2-1; tentative D call: TRBD2 (5 bases). Germline loops: CDR1 MGHRA, CDR2 YSYEKL. Trimming cost V 3 bases and J 6 bases, with 12 bases left between them. This CDR3 region has 14 residues. The CDR3: CASSHRDYGNEQFF. CDR3 in DNA: TGCGCCAGCAGCCACCGAGACTACGGCAATGAGCAGTTCTTC.

The J gene is TRBJ1-6, the V gene TRBV21-1; the D call in the table, TRBD1, was not verified against the DNA. TRBV21-1 is marked as a pseudogene. This CDR3 comprises 18 residues. The CDR3 DNA is TGTGCCAGCAGCAAAGCCCGGGGCGTCTTTTTGGATAATTCACCCCTCCACTTT. This gives the protein CASSKARGVFLDNSPLHF.

There are a few counts of this clonotype. The rearrangement uses TRBV12-5 and TRBJ2-1, with no clear D. Trimming pared 2 bases from V and 4 bases from J, leaving 3 bases between. This CDR3 is built from 12 residues. Germline CDR1 reads LGHNT; CDR2 reads FRNRAP. The CDR3 reads CASGLPYNEQFF. DNA of the CDR3: TGTGCTAGTGGTTTGCCGTACAATGAGCAGTTCTTC.

This clonotype was found a few times. The chain employs TRBV9 and TRBJ2-1; TRBD2 aligns across 8 bases. Germline CDR1 reads SGDLS; CDR2 reads YYNGEE. This CDR3 is 16 amino acids long. V dropped 0 bases and J dropped 9; count of bases not matched to a gene: 11. CDR3 loop: CASSVAGRSGGGEQFF. As DNA, the CDR3 is TGTGCCAGCAGCGTAGCTGGGAGAAGCGGGGGAGGTGAGCAGTTCTTC.

This chain joins TRBV9 and TRBJ2-5; 10 bases line up with TRBD2. The DNA end is a closer match to TRBJ2-7, so the J assignment may be wrong. Germline assignment: CDR1 SGDLS and CDR2 YYNGEE. This CDR3 region has 15 residues. The CDR3 DNA reads TGTGCCAGCAGCGTAAGCGGGGGGGCCGGGTACGAGCAGTACTTC. Amino acids: CASSVSGGAGYEQYF.

The chain joins TRBV20-1 to TRBJ2-7, with D possibly being TRBD1 (5 bases). V was shortened by 3 bases and J by 3 bases, with 18 bases between the two germline ends. There are 15 residues in the CDR3. Germline CDR1 reads DFQATT; CDR2 reads SNEGSKA (reference sequence). DNA for the CDR3: TGCAGTGCTAGGGCCCCCTCAGGGTCCCTCTACGAGCAGTACTTC. Its translation: CSARAPSGSLYEQYF.

The DNA for the CDR3 is TGCAGCGTTCCCCGGATGAGTGAAGCTTTCTTT. It specifies CSVPRMSEAFF. The chain uses TRBV29-1 and TRBJ1-1; D call uncertain. CDR1 SQVTM and CDR2 ANQGSEA come from the germline V gene. CDR3 length: 11 residues. Trimming pared 5 bases from V and 7 bases from J, leaving 11 bases between.

This clonotype appeared a few times. The chain employs TRBV12-3 or TRBV12-4 and TRBJ1-5, with 7 bases fitting TRBD1. V was clipped by 0 bases and J by 2 bases; unmatched bases: 7. This CDR3 is built from 17 residues. CDR3 nucleotides: TGTGCCAGCAGTTTAGCCAGGACAGGCGGGGGCAATCAGCCCCAGCATTTT. Amino acid sequence: CASSLARTGGGNQPQHF.

The chain employs TRBV11-2 and TRBJ2-7, with 8 bases aligning to TRBD1. The germline V gene has CDR1 SGHAT and CDR2 FQNNGV. Losses at the gene ends were 1 base for V and 3 bases for J; bases not matched to a gene: 2. This CDR3 contains 14 residues. Written as DNA, the CDR3 is TGTGCCAGCAGCTTAGGGGACAGGCGCTACGAGCAGTACTTC. It translates to CASSLGDRRYEQYF.

The CDR3 sequence: CATSDLRGQRDTQYF. CDR3 bases: TGTGCCACCAGCGACTTACGAGGTCAGAGAGATACGCAGTATTTT. This chain connects TRBV15 to TRBJ2-3; D call uncertain. The CDR3 length is 15 residues. From germline, CDR1 is LNHNV and CDR2 YYDKDF (reference sequence). The V gene lost 5 bases and the J gene lost 5 bases, with 17 bases spanning the gap.

This clonotype has just a few counts. The chain employs TRBV16 and TRBJ2-3, with D unclear. Germline V gene sequence: CDR1 KGHSY, CDR2 FQNENV. V lost 1 base and J 8 bases, leaving 10 bases between the germline ends. The CDR3 covers 13 residues. Here the CDR3 reads CASSQLLAVTQYF. CDR3 in DNA: TGTGCCAGCAGCCAATTGTTAGCCGTTACGCAGTATTTT.